This is a list of T cell receptor beta chains from one sample in a study of blood T cell repertoires in COVID-19. Sequenced by immunoSEQ multiplex PCR; TCRdb stores in-frame clones only, minus some. The sample holds some 380,000 clones, approximately 88% seen once. Sequenced sample: PBMCs or T cells enriched from blood (not recorded which). The receptors originated from a middle-aged woman with acute COVID-19. The CDR3 runs from the conserved cysteine through the conserved F or W. The order of the fields is clone size, CDR3 length, D gene, J gene, V gene, CDR3 DNA, CDR3 protein. D genes are given only for firm matches. Part of the rows lack a size; the others show once, few, many or a class for expanded clones.

>.|15|TRBD1|TRBJ2-5|TRBV10-1
TGCGCCAGCAGTGAGTCCCGGACAGGGGAAGAGACCCAGTACTTC
CASSESRTGEETQYF
>.|17|TRBD1|TRBJ2-3|TRBV19
TGTGCCAGTAGTTCGGTGGGACAGGGTTCGGGTGCAGATACGCAGTATTTT
CASSSVGQGSGADTQYF
>.|17|TRBD1|TRBJ2-5|TRBV4-1
TGCGCCAGCAGCCAACTAGTCCCGGACAGGGAGAGGGAGACCCAGTACTTC
CASSQLVPDRERETQYF
>.|16|.|TRBJ1-6|TRBV27
TGTGCCAGCAGCCCGACCTCAACAGGGTATAATTCACCCCTCCACTTT
CASSPTSTGYNSPLHF
>.|13|TRBD1|TRBJ2-3|TRBV5-4
TGTGCCGCTCAGGACAGGGGGGTAGATACGCAGTATTTT
CAAQDRGVDTQYF
>.|17|TRBD1|TRBJ1-2|TRBV9
TGTGCCAGCAGCGTAGGAAAAGGACAGGCCTTAGTGTATGGCTACACCTTC
CASSVGKGQALVYGYTF
>.|13|TRBD1|TRBJ1-1|TRBV5-6
TGTGCCAGCAGCTTCGCAGGGGGCACTGAAGCTTTCTTT
CASSFAGGTEAFF
>.|15|TRBD1|TRBJ1-3|TRBV7-9
TGTGCCAGCAGCTTATCCGGGACAGTTGGAAACACCATATATTTT
CASSLSGTVGNTIYF
>.|17|.|TRBJ1-1|TRBV7-9
TGTGCCAGCAGCTTCGGGCAGGGTAGGGATGCGAACACTGAAGCTTTCTTT
CASSFGQGRDANTEAFF
>.|15|.|TRBJ2-2|TRBV19
TGTGCCAGTAGTATCGGCGAGGGTTCTGCCGGGGAGCTGTTTTTT
CASSIGEGSAGELFF
>.|15|.|TRBJ1-2|TRBV13
TGTGCCAGCAGCCGGTACAGGGACCCTAACTATGGCTACACCTTC
CASSRYRDPNYGYTF
>.|13|TRBD2|TRBJ2-1|TRBV12-3/TRBV12-4
TGTGCCAGCAGGGGACTAGCGGGATCAAAGCAGTTCTTC
CASRGLAGSKQFF
>.|12|.|TRBJ1-1|TRBV3-1/TRBV3-2
TGTGCCAGCAGCCAAAGAGACTTCCAAGCTTTCTTT
CASSQRDFQAFF
>once|15|.|TRBJ2-5|TRBV19
TGTGCCAGTAGCGCGGGTGGCAGGGGTATGGAGACCCAGTACTTC
CASSAGGRGMETQYF
>.|18|TRBD2|TRBJ2-3|TRBV23-1
TGCGCCAGCAGTCAATCGCAATCGGGGGGGCCGAGCACAGATACGCAGTATTTT
CASSQSQSGGPSTDTQYF
>.|15|TRBD1|TRBJ2-5|TRBV5-1
TGCGCCAGCAGCTCACTTACAGGGGGCCAAGAGACCCAGTACTTC
CASSSLTGGQETQYF
>once|15|TRBD1|TRBJ2-1|TRBV29-1
TGCAGCGTTGAGAGGTCGGGACAGGGTGGGAATGAGCAGTTCTTC
CSVERSGQGGNEQFF
>once|17|TRBD1|TRBJ2-3|TRBV27
TGTGCCAGCATTAGGTACTCCGGGACAGGGGCCACAGATACGCAGTATTTT
CASIRYSGTGATDTQYF
>few|15|TRBD2|TRBJ2-7|TRBV3-1/TRBV3-2
TGTGCCAGCAGCCCCCGGACTAGCGGGGGTAACGAGCAGTACTTC
CASSPRTSGGNEQYF
>.|13|TRBD1|TRBJ2-4|TRBV19
TGTGCCAGTTCGAACAGGGGCGAAAACATTCAGTACTTC
CASSNRGENIQYF
>.|17|.|TRBJ1-5|TRBV7-6
TGTGCCAGCAGCTTAGCGTGGCGGCAGGGCAGCAATCAGCCCCAGCATTTT
CASSLAWRQGSNQPQHF
>.|19|.|TRBJ2-7|TRBV24-1
TGTGCCACCAGTGATTTGCAGGGGATCGCAGGGTTCACTCGGGACGAGCAGTACTTC
CATSDLQGIAGFTRDEQYF
>.|15|TRBD2|TRBJ2-1|TRBV9
TGTGCCAGCAGCTCCTCCGGGACTAGTGGCAATGAGCAGTTCTTC
CASSSSGTSGNEQFF
>.|17|TRBD2|TRBJ2-1|TRBV7-9
TGTGCCAGCAGTTACGCTAGCGGGGGGTTTGTTAGGAATGAGCAGTTCTTC
CASSYASGGFVRNEQFF
>.|15|TRBD1|TRBJ2-5|TRBV9
TGTGCCAGCAGCGTGGGGACAGGGGGTCAAGAGACCCAGTACTTC
CASSVGTGGQETQYF
>.|17|TRBD1|TRBJ1-5|TRBV5-8
TGTGCCAGCAGCTTTGGGACAGGGGGCTGGAGCAATCAGCCCCAGCATTTT
CASSFGTGGWSNQPQHF
>.|15|TRBD1|TRBJ2-5|TRBV18
TGTGCCAGCTCACCGAACCGGGACAGGGCAGAGACCCAGTACTTC
CASSPNRDRAETQYF
>.|17|TRBD2|TRBJ2-5|TRBV9
TGTGCCAGCAGCGTAGGGGCTAGCGGGGGGATTCAAGAGACCCAGTACTTC
CASSVGASGGIQETQYF
>.|14|TRBD1|TRBJ2-7|TRBV9
TGTGCCACCGTTAATCGACAGGGGCGCTACGAGCAGTACTTC
CATVNRQGRYEQYF
>once|15|.|TRBJ2-7|TRBV21-1
TGTGCCAGCACAAAAGGTACAGGTATGCACTACGAGCAGTACTTC
CASTKGTGMHYEQYF
>.|16|.|TRBJ1-2|TRBV4-1
TGCGCCAGCAGCCAAGATTCGGGAGGTTTTAACTATGGCTACACCTTC
CASSQDSGGFNYGYTF
>.|15|TRBD2|TRBJ2-1|TRBV11-3
TGTGCCAGCAGCTTAGGCGGGGGGTCCTACAATGAGCAGTTCTTC
CASSLGGGSYNEQFF
>.|13|.|TRBJ1-1|TRBV15
TGTGCCACCAGCAGGGGGGCGCGGACTGAAGCTTTCTTT
CATSRGARTEAFF
>.|15|TRBD1|TRBJ2-2|TRBV9
TGTGCCAGCAGCGTCCGGGACAGGGGGGCCGGGGAGCTGTTTTTT
CASSVRDRGAGELFF
>once|13|.|TRBJ2-5|TRBV5-6
TGTGCCAGCAGCTTGGGGATTACGGGGACCCAGTACTTC
CASSLGITGTQYF
>.|13|.|TRBJ2-3|TRBV24-1
TGTGCCACCAGTAAAGCAGGGGGGGATACGCAGTATTTT
CATSKAGGDTQYF
>.|14|.|TRBJ2-7|TRBV9
TGTGCCAGCAGACCGAAGGACATCACCTACGAGCAGTACTTC
CASRPKDITYEQYF
>.|17|TRBD2|TRBJ2-3|TRBV7-8
TGTGCCAGCAGCCCTGATTCCACTAGCGGTTCCACAGATACGCAGTATTTT
CASSPDSTSGSTDTQYF
>.|16|TRBD1|TRBJ2-2|TRBV24-1
TGTGCCACCAGTGATTTGAAGACAGGGGACACCGGGGAGCTGTTTTTT
CATSDLKTGDTGELFF
>few|13|.|TRBJ2-7|TRBV30
TGTGCCTGGAGTGTCTACCTTGCTAGGGAGCAGTACTTC
CAWSVYLAREQYF
>.|18|.|TRBJ2-5|TRBV4-1
TGCGCCAGCAGCCATACTTTCTACAGGGTAAGCCTTCAAGAGACCCAGTACTTC
CASSHTFYRVSLQETQYF
>.|14|.|TRBJ2-6|TRBV7-9
TGTGCCAGCAGCTGGACAGCTGGGGCCAACGTCCTGACTTTC
CASSWTAGANVLTF
>.|12|.|TRBJ2-2|TRBV27
TGTGCCAGCACAGGATCCACCGGGGAGCTGTTTTTT
CASTGSTGELFF
>.|15|TRBD1|TRBJ1-2|TRBV5-1
TGCGCCAGCAGCTGGGGACAGGGCTTGAGGGATGGCTACACCTTC
CASSWGQGLRDGYTF
>.|13|TRBD1|TRBJ2-7|TRBV5-1
TGCGCCAGCAGCCGGACAGGGGAATACGAGCAGTACTTC
CASSRTGEYEQYF
>once|15|TRBD1|TRBJ1-2|TRBV7-2
TGTGCCAGCAGCTTAGTGGGACAGGCTAACTATGGCTACACCTTC
CASSLVGQANYGYTF
>few|18|.|TRBJ2-2|TRBV7-6
TGTGCCAGCAGCGCGCTCCCTCTGGGCGGGGTCGACACCGGGGAGCTGTTTTTT
CASSALPLGGVDTGELFF
>.|13|.|TRBJ1-5|TRBV3-1/TRBV3-2
TGTGCCAGCAGCCGCAGGGTCGATCAGCCCCAGCATTTT
CASSRRVDQPQHF
>.|14|.|TRBJ1-1|TRBV6-1
TGTGCCAGCAGTGAATTTCAGGGGCCCACTGAAGCTTTCTTT
CASSEFQGPTEAFF
>.|15|.|TRBJ1-6|TRBV6-5
TGTGCCAGCAGCTTTGGACAGATTCGGAATTCACCCCTCCACTTT
CASSFGQIRNSPLHF
>once|12|.|TRBJ2-3|TRBV12-3/TRBV12-4
TGTGCCAGCAGTCCACTAGCCAATACGCAGTATTTT
CASSPLANTQYF
>once|12|.|TRBJ2-3|TRBV19
TGTGCCAGTAGTCCGCGAACAGATACGCAGTATTTT
CASSPRTDTQYF
>few|15|.|TRBJ1-6|TRBV6-6
TGTGCCAGCACTCTACGTAGCGGAGGATCCGGACCCCTCCACTTT
CASTLRSGGSGPLHF
>few|16|TRBD2|TRBJ2-3|TRBV30
TGTGCCTGGAGTGTAGGTCGCGCGGGGGGGACAGATACGCAGTATTTT
CAWSVGRAGGTDTQYF
>.|13|.|TRBJ1-1|TRBV4-1
TGCGCCAGCAGCCAGGACAAAACCACTGAAGCTTTCTTT
CASSQDKTTEAFF
>.|17|TRBD1|TRBJ2-7|TRBV4-1
TGCGCCAGCAGCCAGACCACTGGGACAGCCGCCTCCTACGAGCAGTACTTC
CASSQTTGTAASYEQYF
>.|14|TRBD1|TRBJ1-2|TRBV5-6
TGTGCCAGCACTTGGGCGACAGGGGGCGATGGCTACACCTTC
CASTWATGGDGYTF
>.|15|TRBD1|TRBJ1-2|TRBV27
TGTGCCAGCAGTTCCCGGACAGGGAGGGAAAATGGCTACACCTTC
CASSSRTGRENGYTF
>few|14|.|TRBJ1-1|TRBV5-1
TGCGCCAGCAGCTCAGGGGATACGGGGACTGAAGCTTTCTTT
CASSSGDTGTEAFF
>.|14|.|TRBJ1-6|TRBV9
TGTGCCAGCAGCGTAGAAGCAGGGCTTTCACCCCTCCACTTT
CASSVEAGLSPLHF